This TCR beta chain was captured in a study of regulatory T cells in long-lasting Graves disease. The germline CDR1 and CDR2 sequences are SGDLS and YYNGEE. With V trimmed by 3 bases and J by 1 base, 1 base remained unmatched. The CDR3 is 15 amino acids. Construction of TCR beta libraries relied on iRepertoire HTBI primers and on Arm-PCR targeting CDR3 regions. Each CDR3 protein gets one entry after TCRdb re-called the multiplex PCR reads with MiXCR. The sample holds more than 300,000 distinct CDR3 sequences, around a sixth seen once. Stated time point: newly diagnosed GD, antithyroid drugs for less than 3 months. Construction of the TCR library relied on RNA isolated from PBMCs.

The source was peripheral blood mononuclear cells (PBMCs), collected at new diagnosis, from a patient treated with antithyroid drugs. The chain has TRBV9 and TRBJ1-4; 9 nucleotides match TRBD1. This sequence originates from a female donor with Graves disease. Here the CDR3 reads CASSADRGTNEKLFF. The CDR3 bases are TGTGCCAGCAGCGCGGACAGGGGAACTAATGAAAAACTGTTTTTT.